The clone carrying this T cell receptor beta chain has just one count. As yet, its antigen is unknown. Trimming pared 2 bases from V and 0 bases from J, leaving 10 bases between. CDR1 is ENHRY and CDR2 is SYGVKD in the germline V gene. CDR3 length: 15 amino acids. The sample is drawn from a study of cytomegalovirus exposure and HLA in healthy donors. Findings and limits, study-wide: A previous analysis found most TCR beta V segments productive roughly 90% or roughly 30% of the time. Near-uniform donor sequencing depth was presumed by presence/absence analyses. Some V segments, including TRBV6-2 and TRBV6-3, were excluded as indistinguishable.

PCR used 60 Vbeta primers and 13 Jbeta primers. Clones were read by immunoSEQ multiplex PCR, and TCRdb kept only the in-frame ones, dropping some. The repertoire includes over 130,000 clones, 75% to 80% of them detected once, and about 6.8% sits in the top ten. The chain couples TRBV10-3 to TRBJ1-1, with D possibly being TRBD1 (5 bases). The receptor was derived from a woman aged 40-49 years in good health and CMV-seropositive. Sequenced sample: PBMCs. CDR3 nucleotides: TGTGCCATCAGTGAGACAGGACGTCTGAACACTGAAGCTTTCTTT. Encoded protein: CAISETGRLNTEAFF.